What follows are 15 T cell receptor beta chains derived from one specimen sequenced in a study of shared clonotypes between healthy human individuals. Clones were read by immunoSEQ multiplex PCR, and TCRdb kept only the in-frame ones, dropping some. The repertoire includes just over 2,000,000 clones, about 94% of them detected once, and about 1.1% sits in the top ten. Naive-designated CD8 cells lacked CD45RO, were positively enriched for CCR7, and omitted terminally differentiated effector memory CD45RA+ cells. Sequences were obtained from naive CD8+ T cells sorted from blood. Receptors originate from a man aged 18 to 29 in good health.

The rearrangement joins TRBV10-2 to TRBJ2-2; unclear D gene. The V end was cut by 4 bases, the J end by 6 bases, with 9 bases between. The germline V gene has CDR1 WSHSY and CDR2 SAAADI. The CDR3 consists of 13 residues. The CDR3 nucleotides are TGCGCCAGCAGTGCCCTAATCTCCGGGGAGCTGTTTTTT. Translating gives CASSALISGELFF.

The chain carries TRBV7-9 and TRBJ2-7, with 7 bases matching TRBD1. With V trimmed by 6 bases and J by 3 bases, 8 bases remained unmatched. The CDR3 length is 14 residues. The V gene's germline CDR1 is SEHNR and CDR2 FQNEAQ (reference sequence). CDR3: CASSRDSFNYEQYF. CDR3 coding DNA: TGTGCCAGCAGTAGGGACAGCTTCAACTACGAGCAGTACTTC.

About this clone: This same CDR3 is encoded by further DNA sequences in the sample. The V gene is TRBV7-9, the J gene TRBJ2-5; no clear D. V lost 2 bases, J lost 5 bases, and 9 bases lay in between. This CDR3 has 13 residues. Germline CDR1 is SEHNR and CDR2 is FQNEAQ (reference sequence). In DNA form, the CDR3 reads TGTGCCAGCAGCTTACCCTCCCGGGAGACCCAGTACTTC. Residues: CASSLPSRETQYF.

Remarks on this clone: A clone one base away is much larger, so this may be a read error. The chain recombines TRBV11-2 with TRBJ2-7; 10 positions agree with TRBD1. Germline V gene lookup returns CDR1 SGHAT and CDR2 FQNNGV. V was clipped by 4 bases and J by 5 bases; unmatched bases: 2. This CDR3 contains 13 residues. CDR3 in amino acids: CASSWDRGHEQYF. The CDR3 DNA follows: TGTGCCAGCAGCTGGGACAGGGGCCACGAGCAGTACTTC.

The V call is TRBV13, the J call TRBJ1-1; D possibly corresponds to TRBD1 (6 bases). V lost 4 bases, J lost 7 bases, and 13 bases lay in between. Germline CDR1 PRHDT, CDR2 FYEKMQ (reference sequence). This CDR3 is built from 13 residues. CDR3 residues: CASSSGASGEAFF. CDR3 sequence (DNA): TGTGCCAGCAGCTCGGGGGCCAGCGGTGAAGCTTTCTTT. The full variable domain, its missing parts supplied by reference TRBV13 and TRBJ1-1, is AAGVIQSPRHLIKEKRETATLKCYPIPRHDTVYWYQQGPGQDPQFLISFYEKMQSDKGSIPDRFSAQQFSDYHSELNMSSLELGDSALYFCASSSGASGEAFFGQGTRLTVV.

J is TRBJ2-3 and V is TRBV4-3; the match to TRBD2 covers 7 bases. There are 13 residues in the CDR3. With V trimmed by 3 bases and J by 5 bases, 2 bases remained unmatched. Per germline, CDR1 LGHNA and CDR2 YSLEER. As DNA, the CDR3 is TGCGCCAGCAGCCATGTAGCGGGAGATACGCAGTATTTT. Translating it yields CASSHVAGDTQYF.

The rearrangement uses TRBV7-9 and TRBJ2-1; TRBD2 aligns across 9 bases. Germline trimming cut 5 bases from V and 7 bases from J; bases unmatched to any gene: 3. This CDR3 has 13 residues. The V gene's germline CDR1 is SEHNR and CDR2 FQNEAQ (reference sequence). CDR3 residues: CASSPTSGNEQFF. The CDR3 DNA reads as TGTGCCAGCAGCCCGACTAGCGGTAATGAGCAGTTCTTC. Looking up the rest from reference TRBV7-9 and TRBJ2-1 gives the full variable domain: DTGVSQNPRHKITKRGQNVTFRCDPISEHNRLYWYRQTLGQGPEFLTYFQNEAQLEKSRLLSDRFSAERPKGSFSTLEIQRTEQGDSAMYLCASSPTSGNEQFFGPGTRLTVL.

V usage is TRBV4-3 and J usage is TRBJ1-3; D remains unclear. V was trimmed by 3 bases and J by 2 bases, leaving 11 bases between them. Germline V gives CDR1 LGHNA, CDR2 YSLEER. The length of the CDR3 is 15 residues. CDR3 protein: CASSQERAPGNTIYF. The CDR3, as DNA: TGCGCCAGCAGCCAGGAAAGGGCTCCTGGAAACACCATATATTTT.

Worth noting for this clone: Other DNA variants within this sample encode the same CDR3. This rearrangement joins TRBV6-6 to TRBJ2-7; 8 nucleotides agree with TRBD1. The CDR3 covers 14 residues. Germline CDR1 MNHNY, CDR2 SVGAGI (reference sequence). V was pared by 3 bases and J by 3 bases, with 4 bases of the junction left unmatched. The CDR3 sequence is CASSYSGQDYEQYF. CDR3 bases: TGTGCCAGCAGTTATTCGGGACAGGACTACGAGCAGTACTTC.

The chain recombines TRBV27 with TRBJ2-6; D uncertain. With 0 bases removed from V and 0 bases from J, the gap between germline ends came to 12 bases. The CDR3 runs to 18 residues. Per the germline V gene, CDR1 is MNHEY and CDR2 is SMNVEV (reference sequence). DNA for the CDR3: TGTGCCAGCAGTTTATCCCCAGGACCGAGCTCTGGGGCCAACGTCCTGACTTTC. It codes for CASSLSPGPSSGANVLTF.

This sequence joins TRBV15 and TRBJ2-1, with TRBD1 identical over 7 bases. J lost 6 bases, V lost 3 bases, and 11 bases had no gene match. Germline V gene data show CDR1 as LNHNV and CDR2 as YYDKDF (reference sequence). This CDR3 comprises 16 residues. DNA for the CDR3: TGTGCCACCAGCAGGCCGCGGGTAGCAGGGGGCAATGAGCAGTTCTTC. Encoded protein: CATSRPRVAGGNEQFF.

CDR3 protein: CASSTTGLNEKLFF. The CDR3 DNA reads TGTGCCAGCAGTACCACCGGTTTAAATGAAAAACTGTTTTTT. The chain carries TRBV28 and TRBJ1-4, with no clear D. CDR1 and CDR2 from the germline V gene are MDHEN and SYDVKM. Deletions cut 5 bases from V and 5 bases from J, with 12 bases between. This CDR3 contains 14 residues.

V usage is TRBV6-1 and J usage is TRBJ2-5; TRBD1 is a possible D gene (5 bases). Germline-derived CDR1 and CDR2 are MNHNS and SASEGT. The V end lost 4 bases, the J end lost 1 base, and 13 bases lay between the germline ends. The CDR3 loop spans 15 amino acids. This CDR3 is CASSGLTVVQETQYF. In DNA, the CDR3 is TGTGCCAGCAGTGGCTTGACAGTAGTCCAAGAGACCCAGTACTTC.

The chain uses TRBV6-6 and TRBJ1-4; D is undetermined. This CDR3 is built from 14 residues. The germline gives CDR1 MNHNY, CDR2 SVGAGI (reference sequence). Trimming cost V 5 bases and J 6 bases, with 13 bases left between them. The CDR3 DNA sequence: TGTGCCAGCAGTGACGGAACACTGGATGAAAAACTGTTTTTT. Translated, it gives CASSDGTLDEKLFF.

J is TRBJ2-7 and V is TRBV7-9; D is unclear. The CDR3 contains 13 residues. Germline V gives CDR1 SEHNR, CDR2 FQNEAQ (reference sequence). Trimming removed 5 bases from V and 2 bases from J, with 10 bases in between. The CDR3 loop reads CASSIIEAYEQYF. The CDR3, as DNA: TGTGCCAGCAGCATCATAGAAGCCTACGAGCAGTACTTC.